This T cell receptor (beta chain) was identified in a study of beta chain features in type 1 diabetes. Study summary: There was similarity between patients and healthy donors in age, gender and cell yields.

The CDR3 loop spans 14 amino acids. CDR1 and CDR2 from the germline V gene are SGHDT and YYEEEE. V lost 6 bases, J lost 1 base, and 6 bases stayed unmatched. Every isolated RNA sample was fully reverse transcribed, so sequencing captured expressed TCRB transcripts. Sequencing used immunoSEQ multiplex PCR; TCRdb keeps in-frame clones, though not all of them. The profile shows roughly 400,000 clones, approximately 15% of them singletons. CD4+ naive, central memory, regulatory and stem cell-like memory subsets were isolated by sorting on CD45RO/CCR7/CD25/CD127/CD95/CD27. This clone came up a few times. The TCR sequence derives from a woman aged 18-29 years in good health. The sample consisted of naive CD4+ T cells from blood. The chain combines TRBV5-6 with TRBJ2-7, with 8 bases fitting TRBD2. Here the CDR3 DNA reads TGTGCCAGCAAACCGGGAGGGGGATCCTACGAGCAGTACTTC. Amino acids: CASKPGGGSYEQYF.